A single sample is the source of the 18 T cell receptor beta chains below, sequenced in a study of brain T cells in children with intractable seizures. Clones were read by immunoSEQ multiplex PCR, and TCRdb kept only the in-frame ones, dropping some. The repertoire holds about 64,000 clones, with roughly 95% as singletons. The sample in question was peripheral blood, obtained at surgery. The origin of the receptors is a boy under three years old with focal cortical dysplasia and intractable seizures.

The genes are TRBV25-1 and TRBJ1-3, with D hard to call. CDR1 is MGHDK, CDR2 SYGVNS, per germline. Trimming cost V 5 bases and J 2 bases, with 13 bases left between them. The CDR3 extends over 15 amino acids. The chain's CDR3 is CASSPQWRTGNTIYF. The CDR3 DNA sequence: TGTGCCAGCAGTCCCCAATGGAGGACTGGAAACACCATATATTTT.

The chain combines TRBV4-2 with TRBJ2-7; D is undetermined. The ends were cut back, 4 bases at V and 4 bases at J, with 14 bases in the middle. The germline CDR1 and CDR2 sequences are LGHNA and YNFKEQ. The CDR3 has 14 amino acids. The CDR3 region has the DNA TGTGCCAGCAGCCGAGAGGAGAGTGGTTACGAGCAGTACTTC. Protein: CASSREESGYEQYF.

This chain uses TRBV10-3 with TRBJ1-2; no definite D call. Germline V CDR1 and CDR2: ENHRY, SYGVKD. V gave up 6 bases and J gave up 4 bases, with 6 bases separating them. This CDR3 comprises 11 residues. CDR3 sequence reads: CAIRDTYGYTF. CDR3 bases: TGTGCCATCAGAGACACCTATGGCTACACCTTC.

Here the CDR3 reads CASSLELLASNVYNEQFF. The CDR3 DNA is TGCGCCAGCAGCTTGGAACTCCTAGCGAGTAACGTATACAATGAGCAGTTCTTC. The gene calls are TRBV5-1 and TRBJ2-1, with a possible D match to TRBD2 (6 bases). Trimming pared 0 bases from V and 4 bases from J, leaving 20 bases between. This CDR3 has 18 residues. Germline lookup yields CDR1 SGHRS and CDR2 YFSETQ.

The chain couples TRBV27 to TRBJ2-2; perhaps TRBD1 as D (6 bases). This CDR3 has 16 residues. Germline CDR1 reads MNHEY; CDR2 reads SMNVEV (reference sequence). Between the trimmed V and J ends, which lost 4 bases and 0 bases, there was a span of 12 bases. The CDR3 reads CASSYGTGSNTGELFF. CDR3 nucleotide sequence: TGTGCCAGCAGTTATGGAACAGGGTCGAACACCGGGGAGCTGTTTTTT.

This chain joins TRBV28 and TRBJ2-5; 8 positions agree with TRBD2. Germline CDR1 reads MDHEN; CDR2 reads SYDVKM. This CDR3 has 18 residues. Trimming took 3 bases from V and 1 from J; bases not matched to a gene: 13. CDR3 nucleotide sequence: TGTGCCAGCAGTTTCAGGGCGGGAGGCCTATACTCCCAAGAGACCCAGTACTTC. Residues: CASSFRAGGLYSQETQYF.

The rearrangement joins TRBV6-2 or TRBV6-3 to TRBJ2-4, with D unresolved. The CDR3 covers 12 residues. V lost 1 base and J 3 bases, leaving 1 base between the germline ends. Germline lookup yields CDR1 MNHEY and CDR2 SVGEGT. Here the CDR3 reads CASSYYKNIQYF. The CDR3 DNA reads TGTGCCAGCAGTTACTACAAAAACATTCAGTACTTC.

This chain joins TRBV7-9 and TRBJ2-5; D is undetermined. Looked up from germline, CDR1 is SEHNR and CDR2 is FQNEAQ (reference sequence). V shed 2 bases and J shed 2 bases, with 12 bases lying between them. The CDR3 is 15 residues long. DNA of the CDR3: TGTGCCAGCAGCTTATTAAGGTCACTTCAAGAGACCCAGTACTTC. Amino acid sequence: CASSLLRSLQETQYF.

The chain employs TRBV4-1 and TRBJ2-1; the D gene is possibly TRBD2 (7 bases). The CDR3 runs 16 residues. Deletions cut 1 base from V and 8 bases from J, with 18 bases between. Per germline, CDR1 MGHRA and CDR2 YSYEKL. The CDR3 sequence is CASSQGRGGTHDEQFF. CDR3 DNA sequence: TGCGCCAGCAGCCAAGGAAGGGGGGGCACACACGATGAGCAGTTCTTC.

This chain joins TRBV2 and TRBJ1-1, with a weak D call TRBD1 (6 bases). This CDR3 is 14 amino acids long. CDR1 is SNHLY, CDR2 FYNNEI, per germline. V lost 5 bases, J lost 4 bases, and 14 bases lay in between. The CDR3 DNA is TGTGCCAGCAGTACCCGGGGGCTGGGCACTGAAGCTTTCTTT. Encoded protein: CASSTRGLGTEAFF.

The rearrangement joins TRBV7-9 to TRBJ1-2, with 10 nucleotides matching TRBD1. The germline CDR1 and CDR2 sequences are SEHNR and FQNEAQ (reference sequence). This CDR3 comprises 16 residues. After removal of 5 bases from V and 0 bases from J, the junction contained 6 bases not matched to a gene. The CDR3 region is CASSPRQGAANYGYTF. The DNA of the CDR3 is TGTGCCAGCAGCCCTCGACAGGGGGCAGCTAACTATGGCTACACCTTC.

This chain connects TRBV7-9 to TRBJ2-3, with 7 nucleotides matching TRBD1. This CDR3 is 16 amino acids long. The germline gives CDR1 SEHNR, CDR2 FQNEAQ (reference sequence). V shed 6 bases, J shed 4 bases, and the junction held 13 bases outside the gene matches. CDR3 sequence: CASRRAGGRGPDTQYF. For the CDR3, the DNA is TGTGCCAGCAGGAGGGCAGGGGGAAGGGGTCCAGATACGCAGTATTTT. Supplemented by reference TRBV7-9 and TRBJ2-3, the full variable domain reads DTGVSQNPRHKITKRGQNVTFRCDPISEHNRLYWYRQTLGQGPEFLTYFQNEAQLEKSRLLSDRFSAERPKGSFSTLEIQRTEQGDSAMYLCASRRAGGRGPDTQYFGPGTRLTVL.

This CDR3 reads CASSVAGANTEAFF. Here the CDR3 DNA reads TGTGCCAGCAGCGTAGCTGGGGCGAACACTGAAGCTTTCTTT. The V call is TRBV9, the J call TRBJ1-1; possibly TRBD1 for D (5 bases). The CDR3 has 14 amino acids. V was cut by 0 bases and J by 1 base, with 7 bases left in between. Germline values: CDR1 SGDLS, CDR2 YYNGEE.

This clone was seen a single time. The chain is built from TRBV14 and TRBJ2-3; D possibly corresponds to TRBD2 (5 bases). The germline V gene encodes CDR1 SGHDN and CDR2 FVKESK. The CDR3 is 16 amino acids. Trimming cost V 0 bases and J 2 bases, with 12 bases left between them. The CDR3 DNA reads TGTGCCAGCAGCCAAGATTTTGGGAGTTCCACAGATACGCAGTATTTT. It encodes CASSQDFGSSTDTQYF.

The chain recombines TRBV28 with TRBJ2-7; 8 bases match TRBD1. The germline CDR1 and CDR2 sequences are MDHEN and SYDVKM. The CDR3 has 13 residues. V lost 6 bases to trimming and J lost 8 bases; unmatched junction nucleotides: 9. The CDR3 here is CASSHGQGEQQYF. DNA of the CDR3: TGTGCCAGCAGCCACGGACAGGGCGAGCAGCAGTACTTC.

This clone was counted once. V and J are TRBV3-1 (or the pseudogene TRBV3-2) and TRBJ2-7, with 8 bases matching TRBD1. V lost 4 bases to trimming and J lost 2 bases; unmatched junction nucleotides: 25. Germline CDR1 LGHDT, CDR2 YNNKEL (reference sequence). This CDR3 comprises 21 residues. The DNA for the CDR3 is TGTGCCAGCAGCCCCCGGGGATTCCGGGACAGGCCGCGTTCACGGGCCTACGAGCAGTACTTC. It specifies CASSPRGFRDRPRSRAYEQYF.

V and J are TRBV6-5 and TRBJ2-5, with TRBD2 matching 8 bases. The CDR3 is made up of 14 amino acids. Germline V gene data show CDR1 as MNHEY and CDR2 as SVGAGI. Trimming at V came to 6 bases and at J to 5 bases, leaving 8 bases not matched to a gene. The CDR3 nucleotides are TGTGCCAGCAGACTCAGCGGGGGTGGGGAGACCCAGTACTTC. It encodes CASRLSGGGETQYF.

The chain carries TRBV7-7 and TRBJ2-1; TRBD2 agrees at 12 bases. The CDR3 runs to 15 residues. V dropped 5 bases and J dropped 8; count of bases not matched to a gene: 7. Germline V gene lookup returns CDR1 SSHAT and CDR2 FNYEAQ (reference sequence). The CDR3 sequence: CASSVTSGGRYEQFF. The CDR3 nucleotides read TGTGCCAGCAGCGTAACTAGCGGGGGGAGATATGAGCAGTTCTTC.